Each of the 5 T cell receptor beta chains below was sequenced from the same sample in a study of T cells in Graves' hyperthyroidism and ophthalmopathy (dated by TCRdb to about 2019). The library was prepared using multiplex PCR. Reads for this sample came from an Illumina HiSeq 2000. Amplification of TCR beta CDR3 regions was carried out from RNA transcripts. For the first round of RT-PCR on the TCR CDR3, the HTBI primer set was used together with the Qiagen OneStep RT-PCR kit. TCRdb reanalyzed the raw reads on its own, using fastp at Q25 for trimming and MiXCR for clone calling, and kept in-frame beta chains. A single entry per CDR3 protein holds the most common genes and DNA from its merged rows. Across this sample there are some 740,000 distinct CDR3 sequences, with around 13% seen only once. 10% of the sample belongs to the ten largest clones. The sequencing sample was made of blood. Receptors originate from a woman under 30 with Graves' hyperthyroidism.

Comments on this clonotype: Being one base from a much bigger clone, this may be a read error. The genes are TRBV14 and TRBJ1-2, with 9 bases identical to TRBD1. The germline V gene encodes CDR1 SGHDN and CDR2 FVKESK. The CDR3 totals 13 residues. The CDR3 protein is CAGRATGGYGYTF. The CDR3 DNA reads TGTGCCGGCAGGGCGACAGGGGGCTATGGCTACACCTTC.

This clonotype was counted at least ten times. The chain is built from TRBV10-3 and TRBJ1-1; no clear D gene. The CDR3 covers 15 residues. V was trimmed by 0 bases and J by 0 bases, leaving 8 bases between them. CDR1 is ENHRY and CDR2 is SYGVKD in the germline V gene. As DNA, the CDR3 is TGTGCCATCAGTGAGTCGGAGCTGATGAACACTGAAGCTTTCTTT. Its translation: CAISESELMNTEAFF.

The sample holds a few counts of this clonotype. A single base separates this from a much larger clone, so it may be a read error. V gene TRBV11-2 combines with J gene TRBJ2-1, with D tentatively TRBD2 (6 bases). This CDR3 has 16 residues. Germline CDR1 SGHAT, CDR2 FQNNGV. This CDR3 is CASSPRLVGHNNERFF. The CDR3 coding sequence is TGTGCCAGCAGCCCCAGACTAGTGGGGCATAACAATGAGCGGTTCTTC.

This clonotype was detected ten times or more. J is TRBJ2-7 and V is TRBV27, with D possibly being TRBD2 (6 bases). Germline V gives CDR1 MNHEY, CDR2 SMNVEV (reference sequence). The CDR3 extends over 13 amino acids. The V gene lost 5 bases and the J gene lost 4 bases, with 12 bases spanning the gap. The CDR3 sequence: CASSKQSGYEQYF. Written as DNA, the CDR3 is TGTGCCAGCAGTAAGCAGAGCGGGTACGAGCAGTACTTC.

This clonotype was counted at least ten times. The J gene is TRBJ2-3, the V gene TRBV6-1; D gene unclear. The CDR3 runs 11 residues. The germline V gene has CDR1 MNHNS and CDR2 SASEGT. Trimming left V 7 bases short and J 5 bases short, with 7 bases between. The CDR3 loop reads CASTALDTQYF. The CDR3 DNA reads TGTGCCAGCACAGCGCTAGATACGCAGTATTTT.